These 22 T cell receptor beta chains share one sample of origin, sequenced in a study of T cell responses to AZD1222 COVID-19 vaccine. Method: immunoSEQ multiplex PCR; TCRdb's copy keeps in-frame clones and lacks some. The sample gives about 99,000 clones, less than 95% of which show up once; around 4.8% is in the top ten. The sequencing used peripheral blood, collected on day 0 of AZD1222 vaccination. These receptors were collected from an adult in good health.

The CDR3 sequence is CASSPSPGTRDEKLFF. DNA of the CDR3: TGCGCCAGCAGCCCTTCTCCCGGGACGAGGGATGAAAAACTGTTTTTT. The V and J genes are TRBV4-1 and TRBJ1-4; a possible D gene is TRBD1 (5 bases). Germline CDR1 MGHRA, CDR2 YSYEKL. The V gene lost 4 bases and the J gene lost 6 bases, with 18 bases spanning the gap. CDR3 size: 16 residues.

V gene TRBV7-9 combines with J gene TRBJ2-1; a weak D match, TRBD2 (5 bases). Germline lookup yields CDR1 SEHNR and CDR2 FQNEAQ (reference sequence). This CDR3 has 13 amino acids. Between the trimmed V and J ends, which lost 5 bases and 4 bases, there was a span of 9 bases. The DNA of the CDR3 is TGTGCCAGCAGCAGCCGGGAATACAATGAGCAGTTCTTC. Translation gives CASSSREYNEQFF.

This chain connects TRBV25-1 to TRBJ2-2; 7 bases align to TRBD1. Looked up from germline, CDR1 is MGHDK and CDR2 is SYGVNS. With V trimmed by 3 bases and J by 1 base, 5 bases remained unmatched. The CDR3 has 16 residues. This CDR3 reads CASSDSTGKNTGELFF. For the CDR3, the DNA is TGTGCCAGCAGTGACTCGACAGGGAAGAACACCGGGGAGCTGTTTTTT.

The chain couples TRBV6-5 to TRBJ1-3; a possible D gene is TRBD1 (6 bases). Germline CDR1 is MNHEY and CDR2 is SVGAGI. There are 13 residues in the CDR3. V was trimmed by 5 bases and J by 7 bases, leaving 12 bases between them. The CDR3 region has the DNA TGTGCCAGCAGTCCTCAGGGGAGGAACACCATATATTTT. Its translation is CASSPQGRNTIYF.

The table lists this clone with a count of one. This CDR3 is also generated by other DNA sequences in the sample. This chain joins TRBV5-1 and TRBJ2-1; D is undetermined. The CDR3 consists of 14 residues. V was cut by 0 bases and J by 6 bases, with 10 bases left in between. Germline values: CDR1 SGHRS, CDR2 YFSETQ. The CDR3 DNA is TGCGCCAGCAGCTTGGCAGTCTCTTCCAATGAGCAGTTCTTC. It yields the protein CASSLAVSSNEQFF. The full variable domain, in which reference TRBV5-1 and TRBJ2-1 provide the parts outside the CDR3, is KAGVTQTPRYLIKTRGQQVTLSCSPISGHRSVSWYQQTPGQGLQFLFEYFSETQRNKGNFPGRFSGRQFSNSRSEMNVSTLELGDSALYLCASSLAVSSNEQFFGPGTRLTVL.

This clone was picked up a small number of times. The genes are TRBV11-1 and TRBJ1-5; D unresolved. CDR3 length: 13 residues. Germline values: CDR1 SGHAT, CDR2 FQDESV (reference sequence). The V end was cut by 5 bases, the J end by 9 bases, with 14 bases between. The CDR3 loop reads CASSVQEGSPQHF. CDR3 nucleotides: TGTGCCAGCAGCGTTCAGGAGGGATCGCCCCAGCATTTT.

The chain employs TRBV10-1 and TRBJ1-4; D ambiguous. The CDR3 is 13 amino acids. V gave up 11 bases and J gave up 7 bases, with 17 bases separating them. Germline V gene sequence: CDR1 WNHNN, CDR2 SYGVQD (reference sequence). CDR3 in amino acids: CAPLGPRGEKLFF. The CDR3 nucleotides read TGCGCCCCCCTCGGGCCCCGGGGTGAAAAACTGTTTTTT.

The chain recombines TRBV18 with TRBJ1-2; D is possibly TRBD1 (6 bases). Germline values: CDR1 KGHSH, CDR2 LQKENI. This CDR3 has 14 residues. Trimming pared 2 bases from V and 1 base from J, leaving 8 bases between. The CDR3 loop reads CASSPTRGNYGYTF. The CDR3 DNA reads TGTGCCAGCTCACCAACCAGGGGTAACTATGGCTACACCTTC.

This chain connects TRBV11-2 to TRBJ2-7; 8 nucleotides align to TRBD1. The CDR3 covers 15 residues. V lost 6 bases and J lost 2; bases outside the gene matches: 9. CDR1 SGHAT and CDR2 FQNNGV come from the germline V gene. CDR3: CASRRTGQGAYEQYF. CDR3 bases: TGTGCCAGCAGACGGACCGGACAGGGAGCCTACGAGCAGTACTTC.

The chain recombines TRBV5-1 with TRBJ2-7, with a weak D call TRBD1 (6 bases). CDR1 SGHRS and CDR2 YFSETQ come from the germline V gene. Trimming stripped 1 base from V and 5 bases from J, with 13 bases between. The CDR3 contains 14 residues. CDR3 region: CASSLSGQSNEQYF. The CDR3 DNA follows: TGCGCCAGCAGCTTGTCCGGACAGAGCAACGAGCAGTACTTC.

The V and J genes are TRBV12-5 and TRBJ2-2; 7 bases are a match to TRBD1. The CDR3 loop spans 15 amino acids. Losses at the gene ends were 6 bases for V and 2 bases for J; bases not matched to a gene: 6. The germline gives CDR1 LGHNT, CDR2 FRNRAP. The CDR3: CASGQGQHNTGELFF. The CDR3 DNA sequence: TGTGCTAGTGGACAGGGACAGCATAACACCGGGGAGCTGTTTTTT.

This CDR3 is CASSSRPTYNEQFF. In DNA form, the CDR3 reads TGTGCCAGCAGCTCCCGTCCCACCTACAATGAGCAGTTCTTC. The V call is TRBV11-2, the J call TRBJ2-1; no reliable D call. Between the trimmed V and J ends, which lost 4 bases and 2 bases, there was a span of 9 bases. CDR3 length: 14 residues. The V gene's germline CDR1 is SGHAT and CDR2 FQNNGV.

The chain's CDR3 is CASTLSGSNEQYF. DNA for the CDR3: TGTGCCAGCACCCTTTCAGGGAGCAACGAGCAGTACTTC. The rearrangement joins TRBV28 to TRBJ2-7; D is tentatively TRBD1 or TRBD2 (5 bases each). Germline assignment: CDR1 MDHEN and CDR2 SYDVKM. Trimming left V 7 bases short and J 5 bases short, with 15 bases between. This CDR3 contains 13 residues. Based on the CDR3 plus reference TRBV28 and TRBJ2-7, the full variable domain is DVKVTQSSRYLVKRTGEKVFLECVQDMDHENMFWYRQDPGLGLRLIYFSYDVKMKEKGDIPEGYSVSREKKERFSLILESASTNQTSMYLCASTLSGSNEQYFGPGTRLTVT.

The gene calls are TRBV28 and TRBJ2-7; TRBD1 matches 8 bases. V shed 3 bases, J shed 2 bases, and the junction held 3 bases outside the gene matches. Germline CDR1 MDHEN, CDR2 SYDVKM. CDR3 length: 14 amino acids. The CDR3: CASSLGTGPYEQYF. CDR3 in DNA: TGTGCCAGCAGTTTGGGGACAGGTCCCTACGAGCAGTACTTC.

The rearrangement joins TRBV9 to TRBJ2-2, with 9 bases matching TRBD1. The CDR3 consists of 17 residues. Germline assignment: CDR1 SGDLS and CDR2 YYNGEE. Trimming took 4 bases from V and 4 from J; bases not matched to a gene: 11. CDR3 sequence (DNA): TGTGCCAGCAGCCCCCATACCGGGACAGGGACCACCGGGGAGCTGTTTTTT. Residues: CASSPHTGTGTTGELFF.

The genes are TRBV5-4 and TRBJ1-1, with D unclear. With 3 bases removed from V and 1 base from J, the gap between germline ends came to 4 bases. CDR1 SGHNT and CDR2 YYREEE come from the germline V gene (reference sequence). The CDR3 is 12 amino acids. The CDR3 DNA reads TGTGCCAGCAGCTCAGAGAACACTGAAGCTTTCTTT. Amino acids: CASSSENTEAFF.

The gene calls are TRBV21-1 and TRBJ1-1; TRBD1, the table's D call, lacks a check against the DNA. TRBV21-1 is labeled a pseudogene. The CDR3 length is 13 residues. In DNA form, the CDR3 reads TGTGCCAGCAGCAGGGGACAGGGGGTGGCAGCTTTCTTT. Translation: CASSRGQGVAAFF.

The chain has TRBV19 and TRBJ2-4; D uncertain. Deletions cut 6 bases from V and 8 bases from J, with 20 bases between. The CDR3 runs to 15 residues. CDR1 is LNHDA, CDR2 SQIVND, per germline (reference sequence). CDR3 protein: CASRPIAGPEDIQYF. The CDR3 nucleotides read TGTGCCAGTAGACCCATAGCCGGGCCAGAGGACATTCAGTACTTC.

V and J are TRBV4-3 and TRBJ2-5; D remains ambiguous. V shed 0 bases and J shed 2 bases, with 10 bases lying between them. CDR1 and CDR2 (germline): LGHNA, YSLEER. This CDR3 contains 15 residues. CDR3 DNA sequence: TGCGCCAGCAGCCAAGATTGGCGAAGTCAAGAGACCCAGTACTTC. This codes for CASSQDWRSQETQYF.

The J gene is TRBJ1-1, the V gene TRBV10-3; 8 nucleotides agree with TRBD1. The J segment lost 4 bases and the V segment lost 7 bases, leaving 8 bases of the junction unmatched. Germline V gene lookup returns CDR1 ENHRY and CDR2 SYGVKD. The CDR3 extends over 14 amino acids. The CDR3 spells CAITETGDSTEAFF. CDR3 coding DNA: TGTGCCATCACAGAGACAGGGGACAGCACTGAAGCTTTCTTT.

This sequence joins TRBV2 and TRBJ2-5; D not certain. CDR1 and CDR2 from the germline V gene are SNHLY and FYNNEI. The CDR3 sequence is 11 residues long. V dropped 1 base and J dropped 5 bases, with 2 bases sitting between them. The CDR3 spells CASSEGETQYF. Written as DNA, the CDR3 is TGTGCCAGCAGTGAAGGGGAGACCCAGTACTTC.

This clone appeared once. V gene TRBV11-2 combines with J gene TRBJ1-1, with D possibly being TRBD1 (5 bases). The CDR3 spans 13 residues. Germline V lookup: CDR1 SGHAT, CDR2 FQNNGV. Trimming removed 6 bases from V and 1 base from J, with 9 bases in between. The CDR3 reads CASRIDRNTEAFF. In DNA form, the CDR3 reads TGTGCCAGCAGGATAGACAGGAACACTGAAGCTTTCTTT.